Each of the 5 T cell receptor beta chains below was sequenced from the same sample in a study of T cell repertoires in cytomegalovirus infection. TCRdb reprocessed the reads via MiXCR and lists one record per CDR3 protein. Among fewer than 300,000 distinct CDR3 sequences listed, roughly a quarter were seen once. Sample: PBMCs. The source of these receptors is a human donor in good health (CMV status not recorded). Some clones in this sample may be carry-over from other donors' samples.

As concerns this clonotype: The CDR3 end shows no conserved phenylalanine or tryptophan, and so a read error is likely. The rearrangement joins TRBV6-6 to TRBJ2-7, with D perhaps given as TRBD1 or TRBD2 (5 bases each). The V end was cut by 6 bases, the J end by 6 bases, with 15 bases between. CDR1 and CDR2 from the germline V gene are MNHNY and SVGAGI (reference sequence). The CDR3 is 13 residues long. CDR3 nucleotides: TGTGCCAGCAGGGCCGGGACCCTCACCGAGCAGTACTCC. Protein: CASRAGTLTEQYS.

Many counts were recorded for this clonotype. This chain joins TRBV7-8 and TRBJ2-5; 7 nucleotides agree with TRBD2. Germline CDR1 and CDR2: SGHVS and FQNEAQ. The CDR3 runs to 14 residues. V gave up 4 bases and J gave up 4 bases; unmatched junction bases: 6. This chain's CDR3 is CASSSALAGETQYF. CDR3 DNA sequence: TGTGCCAGCAGCTCCGCCTTAGCGGGAGAGACCCAGTACTTC.

The chain uses TRBV7-4 and TRBJ2-1; 8 bases fit TRBD2. CDR1 and CDR2 from the germline V gene are SGHVT and SQSDAQ. Trimming removed 5 bases from V and 5 bases from J; junction bases left unmatched: 2. The CDR3 totals 13 residues. DNA for the CDR3: TGTGCCAGCAGCAGCGGGAGTCACAATGAGCAGTTCTTC. Protein: CASSSGSHNEQFF.

A few counts support this clonotype. V usage is TRBV20-1 and J usage is TRBJ2-5, with TRBD2 identical over 9 bases. This CDR3 has 15 residues. V lost 1 base and J lost 1; bases outside the gene matches: 4. The germline CDR1 and CDR2 sequences are DFQATT and SNEGSKA (reference sequence). The CDR3 is CSARVKRGAQETQYF. The CDR3 DNA reads TGCAGTGCTAGAGTAAAGCGGGGGGCCCAAGAGACCCAGTACTTC.

There are a few counts of this clonotype. CDR3 DNA: TGCGCCAGCAGCCAAGTCGCGCGGGAGAACGGGGAGCTGTTTTTT. This codes for CASSQVARENGELFF. The chain carries TRBV4-1 and TRBJ2-2; 7 nucleotides agree with TRBD2. The CDR3 is 15 amino acids. Germline values: CDR1 MGHRA, CDR2 YSYEKL. After removal of 1 base from V and 7 bases from J, the junction contained 6 bases not matched to a gene.